Listed below are T cell receptor beta chains from one sample, sequenced in a study of blood T cell repertoires in COVID-19. Measured with immunoSEQ multiplex PCR; TCRdb has only the in-frame clones, and not every one. The data contain about 59,000 clones, around three quarters of them seen just once; the ten biggest clones take up 3.5%. Input material: peripheral blood. All receptors derive from a man aged 55 to 70 with acute or convalescent COVID-19. Both conserved end residues are part of each CDR3. The D gene is left open where the match is weak. A row's size may be missing; if present it is once, few, many or a size class.

D	V	size	J	DNA	CDR3
TRBD1	TRBV5-8	.	TRBJ1-4	TGTGCCAGCAGCCCGGGGGACAGACTTAATGAAAAACTGTTTTTT	CASSPGDRLNEKLFF
TRBD1	TRBV5-1	.	TRBJ1-1	TGCGCCAGCAGCACCGACAGGGCCACTGAAGCTTTCTTT	CASSTDRATEAFF
TRBD1	TRBV5-6	.	TRBJ1-2	TGTGCCAGCAGCTTGGATATAGGGGGCACCTATGGCTACACCTTC	CASSLDIGGTYGYTF
.	TRBV10-3	once	TRBJ1-3	TGTGCCATCAGTGGGAGGACTGTGAGCTCTGGAAACACCATATATTTT	CAISGRTVSSGNTIYF
TRBD2	TRBV24-1	.	TRBJ2-1	TGTGCCACCAGTGAACCAACTAGCGGGTCCTACAATGAGCAGTTCTTC	CATSEPTSGSYNEQFF
.	TRBV9	.	TRBJ2-1	TGTGCCAGCAGCCCCCCGCCGGGGTACAATGAGCAGTTCTTC	CASSPPPGYNEQFF
TRBD2	TRBV24-1	few	TRBJ2-1	TGTGCCACCAGTGAAAGGACTAGCGGGGAGCGCCATGAGCAGTTCTTC	CATSERTSGERHEQFF
.	TRBV3-1/TRBV3-2	few	TRBJ1-6	TGTGCCAGCAGCCGACAGACAAATTCACCCCTCCACTTT	CASSRQTNSPLHF
TRBD2	TRBV7-7	.	TRBJ2-1	TGTGCTAGCAGCTTAGTTGGCGGGAGGGCCAATAATGAGCAGTTCTTC	CASSLVGGRANNEQFF
.	TRBV7-3	.	TRBJ2-5	TGTGCCAGCAGCCCAGGGTTACGGGAGACCCAGTACTTC	CASSPGLRETQYF
.	TRBV9	few	TRBJ1-2	TGTGCCAGCAGCGTATTGAGCGAACCCGGCCCAGGCTACACCTTC	CASSVLSEPGPGYTF
TRBD2	TRBV4-2	.	TRBJ2-5	TGTGCCAGCAGCCAAGAGGGTGGCGGGAGGGCCCGCGAGACCCAGTACTTC	CASSQEGGGRARETQYF
.	TRBV4-2	.	TRBJ1-3	TGTGCCAGCAGCCAAGCGCCAATAGGGGGGGGAGGAAACACCATATATTTT	CASSQAPIGGGGNTIYF
.	TRBV19	.	TRBJ1-1	TGTGCCAGTAGTACCCAGACAGCGAACACTGAAGCTTTCTTT	CASSTQTANTEAFF
.	TRBV5-1	.	TRBJ2-5	TGCGCCAGCAGCGTGACAGGAGAAGAGACCCAGTACTTC	CASSVTGEETQYF
.	TRBV3-1/TRBV3-2	.	TRBJ2-5	TGTGCCAGCAGCCACGGAGAGACCCAGTACTTC	CASSHGETQYF
.	TRBV7-6	.	TRBJ2-1	TGTGCCAGCAGCTTAGCCGGGAGTGATGAGCAGTTCTTC	CASSLAGSDEQFF
.	TRBV27	.	TRBJ2-7	TGTGCCAGCAGTTCAACAGCGGCGTCCTTCTACGAGCAGTACTTC	CASSSTAASFYEQYF
.	TRBV27	.	TRBJ2-3	TGTGCCAGCAGTTTTCAGGGTCTGGGCACAGATACGCAGTATTTT	CASSFQGLGTDTQYF
.	TRBV10-1	.	TRBJ1-2	TGCGCCAGCAGTGCGGGTGGTCCCTATGGCTACACCTTC	CASSAGGPYGYTF
TRBD2	TRBV4-3	.	TRBJ2-5	TGCGCCAGCAGCCAAGAATGGGGCGGGAGGGGTGGAGAGACCCAGTACTTC	CASSQEWGGRGGETQYF
.	TRBV9	.	TRBJ1-1	TGTGCCAGCAGCCCCCGGGTGGACACTGAAGCTTTCTTT	CASSPRVDTEAFF
TRBD2	TRBV11-2	.	TRBJ2-1	TGTGCCAGCAGCTTAGATTTAACTAGCGGGAGGACCTACAATGAGCAGTTCTTC	CASSLDLTSGRTYNEQFF
.	TRBV6-2/TRBV6-3	.	TRBJ1-2	TGTGCCAGCAGTTCCTTGCTGCGGAACTATGGCTACACCTTC	CASSSLLRNYGYTF
.	TRBV5-1	.	TRBJ1-4	TGCGCCAGCAGCTTGGACCCAGTAAATGAAAAACTGTTTTTT	CASSLDPVNEKLFF
.	TRBV7-3	few	TRBJ1-1	TGTGCCAGCAGCCCGACACAGGAAACTGAAGCTTTCTTT	CASSPTQETEAFF
TRBD2	TRBV24-1	.	TRBJ2-1	TGTGCCACCAGTGACATCGCTAGCGGTCGCTACAATGAGCAGTTCTTC	CATSDIASGRYNEQFF
TRBD1	TRBV10-3	.	TRBJ1-6	TGTGCCATCACACAGGGGGCGCGAGGCAATTCACCCCTCCACTTT	CAITQGARGNSPLHF
.	TRBV11-3	.	TRBJ2-2	TGTGCCAGTCGAAGGGGGACCGGGGAGCTGTTTTTT	CASRRGTGELFF
.	TRBV5-4	.	TRBJ1-4	TGTGCCAGCAGCTTCGGGACTTATAATGAAAAACTGTTTTTT	CASSFGTYNEKLFF
TRBD2	TRBV28	.	TRBJ2-3	TGTGCCAGCAGTTCAGCGGGGAGCACAGATACGCAGTATTTT	CASSSAGSTDTQYF
.	TRBV7-3	.	TRBJ2-2	TGTGCCAGCAGTCTTCTAGCGTTATCCGGCACCGGGGAGCTGTTTTTT	CASSLLALSGTGELFF
.	TRBV4-3	.	TRBJ1-1	TGCGCCAGCAGCCAAGTATTACAGAACACTGAAGCTTTCTTT	CASSQVLQNTEAFF